This TCR beta chain was identified during a study of beta chain features in type 1 diabetes (dated by TCRdb to the late 2010s). Regarding the complete study: Mean age, gender distribution, total cell number and subset yield were not different between patients and healthy donors. A total of about 99,000,000 sorted cells were examined across all samples, and RNA yield correlated strongly with the number of cells per subset. The study compared TCRB repertoires of sorted circulating CD4+ T cell subsets between recently diagnosed type 1 diabetes patients and matched healthy donors. Regulatory and stem cell-like memory subsets were isolated from only 8 patients and about eight healthy donors, whereas naive and central memory subsets came from all 30 or so donors.

The entire isolated RNA was reverse transcribed using the High Capacity cDNA Reverse Transcription Kit, and thus expressed TCRB transcripts were sequenced. Deep immunoSEQ sequencing was performed on naive, central memory and regulatory T cell samples, with an average of approximately 4 million total reads per sample. After sorted cells were lysed in RLT buffer, RNA was extracted with DNase-treated RNeasy Micro or Mini kits, with the choice depending on cell number. Each cell subset was processed separately to prevent cross-contamination, with patient and healthy donor samples processed together. The immunoSEQ multiplex PCR was used to amplify TCRB sequences from cDNA, generating 87-bp fragments that spanned the CDR3 region. Amplicons were sequenced on the Illumina HiSeq platform. Per the original workflow: PCR bias was corrected computationally using synthetic template baselines, and reads within Hamming distance 2 were collapsed, with unmergeable singletons discarded. Reads were aligned against IMGT to assign V, D and J genes, CDR3 length and insertions or deletions at six rearrangement sites. Within each subset, clonotype counts were normalized to sorted cell number, and only after that were true diversity and Gini coefficients computed with the tcR R package. The overlap coefficient, calculated on TCRB nucleotide sequences, was used to measure repertoire sharing. Out-of-frame TCRB sequences from naive cells were analyzed to stand in for the pre-selection repertoire. TCRdb limited this immuneACCESS table to in-frame rearrangements with V and J called. A share of clones is missing; checked studies link under half to unresolved V genes, and the rest is unexplained. V, J and clone size were drawn from that table, and D and trimming were deduced from the DNA. Present in this sample are hundreds of thousands of clones, around 15% of which were seen just once. In total, the top ten clones hold roughly 0.022% of the sample.

The study at large found these results: Naive, central memory and regulatory TCRB repertoires appeared to be more alike among patients than among healthy donors. Type 1 diabetes patients showed a moderate but significant shortening of TCRB CDR3 length in all four CD4+ subsets. Because small numbers of individuals were included in the HLA sub-analyses, any influence of HLA type on TCRB rearrangement was left unresolved. Patients with type 1 diabetes made fewer insertions and deleted more nucleotides at VDJ recombination sites, implying thymic rearrangement abnormalities. PCR might favor shorter templates, but patient and control samples were amplified and corrected together, so any skew would affect both groups equally. Because cDNA was sequenced instead of genomic DNA, highly expressing activated cells could be over-represented, though the groups showed no difference in activation or CD3 levels.

On this clone itself: Its cognate antigen has yet to be identified. No base qualities exist here, and no much larger clone lies one base off it.

Taken from the germline V gene, the CDR1 and CDR2 loops are SGHAT and FQNNGV. The CDR3 runs 15 amino acids, cysteine and phenylalanine included. The sequence is cut down to CDR3 DNA, 45 bases in frame from base 1. Here V drops 5 bases and J drops 3 bases, and the junction holds 9 bases not matched to any gene. Each donor gave one peripheral blood draw, approximately 110 mL on average, collected into heparinised tubes. Using a panel that included CD45RO, CCR7, CD25, CD127, CD95 and CD27, naive, central memory, regulatory and stem cell-like memory CD4+ T cells were sorted on a BD FACSAria II. Purity was above 98% for every sorted population. Right away, PBMCs were isolated by Lymphoprep density gradient centrifugation and were stained directly, with no culture step. Samples were stained and sorted in pairs, with one healthy donor and one patient per experiment, so that batch effects were minimized.

The specimen was naive CD4+ T cells from blood. What this sample's cell subset or site label stands for: true naive CD4+ T cells. The receptor was derived from a man between 18 and 35 years old with type 1 diabetes. The sequence is built from TRBV11-2 and TRBJ2-7, with 8 bases aligning to TRBD2. The CDR3 corresponds to CASSPKRGPYYEQYF. In nucleotide form, the sequence is TGTGCCAGCAGCCCCAAGCGGGGGCCCTACTACGAGCAGTACTTC. The CDR3, completed at both ends by the reference TRBV11-2 and TRBJ2-7 genes, gives the full variable domain EAGVAQSPRYKIIEKRQSVAFWCNPISGHATLYWYQQILGQGPKLLIQFQNNGVVDDSQLPKDRFSAERLKGVDSTLKIQPAKLEDSAVYLCASSPKRGPYYEQYFGPGTRLTVT.